This TCR beta chain was observed in a study of blood T cell repertoires in COVID-19. As for the study in general: Both acute and convalescent COVID-19 samples were obtained from the United States, Italy and Spain. The cDNA or gDNA used as material had been derived from T cells, B-cell-depleted T cells, or PBMCs.

Germline V gives CDR1 GTSNPN, CDR2 SVGIG (reference sequence). V was pared by 2 bases and J by 5 bases, with 12 bases between. The CDR3 has 13 amino acids. As processed by the authors: Amplified reference gene primers provided the basis for estimating nucleated cell counts. TCRdb's table, derived via immunoSEQ multiplex PCR, lists solely in-frame clones and lacks some. V and J calls and clone size follow that table, whereas D and trimming were derived from the DNA. This table has around 70,000 clones, around 80% appearing once. The clonotype originates from an older woman with acute or convalescent COVID-19. The chain has TRBV30 and TRBJ2-5; perhaps TRBD2 as D (7 bases). The sequenced sample consisted of peripheral blood. CDR3: CAWSRGAGETQYF. In nucleotides, the CDR3 is TGTGCCTGGAGTCGGGGGGCAGGGGAGACCCAGTACTTC.